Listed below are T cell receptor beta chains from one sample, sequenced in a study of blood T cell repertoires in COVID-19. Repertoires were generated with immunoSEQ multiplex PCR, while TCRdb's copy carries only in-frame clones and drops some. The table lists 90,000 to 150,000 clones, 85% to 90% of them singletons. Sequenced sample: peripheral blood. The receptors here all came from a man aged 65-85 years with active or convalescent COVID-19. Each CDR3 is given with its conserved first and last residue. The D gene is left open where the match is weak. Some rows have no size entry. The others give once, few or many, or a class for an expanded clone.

CDR3nt: TGCGCCAGCAGCGGCAGTTCCTACGAGCAGTACTTC; CDR3aa: CASSGSSYEQYF; v_gene: TRBV5-1; abundance: -; j_gene: TRBJ2-7; d_gene: -
CDR3nt: TGTGCCAGCAGTGAAGCGGGCCGGAGGGATCGGCAGTACTTC; CDR3aa: CASSEAGRRDRQYF; v_gene: TRBV6-1; abundance: once; j_gene: TRBJ2-7; d_gene: -
CDR3nt: TGTGCCAGCAGCCCCGGACTAGCGGATGCGGAGACCCAGTACTTC; CDR3aa: CASSPGLADAETQYF; v_gene: TRBV7-2; abundance: few; j_gene: TRBJ2-5; d_gene: TRBD2
CDR3nt: TGTGCCAGTAGTATTCCCCAAGCGAAGAATTCACCCCTCCACTTT; CDR3aa: CASSIPQAKNSPLHF; v_gene: TRBV19; abundance: -; j_gene: TRBJ1-6; d_gene: -
CDR3nt: TGTGCCACCAGCAGCATATCGCCGGGACAGCAAGAAAAACTGTTTTTT; CDR3aa: CATSSISPGQQEKLFF; v_gene: TRBV15; abundance: few; j_gene: TRBJ1-4; d_gene: TRBD1
CDR3nt: TGTGCCAGCTCAGCGATGGTGAATGAGCAGTTCTTC; CDR3aa: CASSAMVNEQFF; v_gene: TRBV18; abundance: once; j_gene: TRBJ2-1; d_gene: -
CDR3nt: TGTGCCAGCTCACCACCGAGGACAGATACGCAGTATTTT; CDR3aa: CASSPPRTDTQYF; v_gene: TRBV18; abundance: few; j_gene: TRBJ2-3; d_gene: -
CDR3nt: TGTGCCAGCACCCCTCGGCATAGCGGGAGAAACGAGCAGTACTTC; CDR3aa: CASTPRHSGRNEQYF; v_gene: TRBV6-6; abundance: -; j_gene: TRBJ2-7; d_gene: TRBD2
CDR3nt: TGTGCCAGTAGTACCCGGGACAGGGTATTTGGAAACACCATATATTTT; CDR3aa: CASSTRDRVFGNTIYF; v_gene: TRBV19; abundance: -; j_gene: TRBJ1-3; d_gene: TRBD1
CDR3nt: TGTGCCAGCAGTTCCGGGACACTCCAGGGGTACGAGCAGTACTTC; CDR3aa: CASSSGTLQGYEQYF; v_gene: TRBV7-9; abundance: -; j_gene: TRBJ2-7; d_gene: -
CDR3nt: TGCGCCAGCAGCCTAGCGACTAGCGGACCTTACAATGAGCAGTTCTTC; CDR3aa: CASSLATSGPYNEQFF; v_gene: TRBV5-1; abundance: -; j_gene: TRBJ2-1; d_gene: TRBD2